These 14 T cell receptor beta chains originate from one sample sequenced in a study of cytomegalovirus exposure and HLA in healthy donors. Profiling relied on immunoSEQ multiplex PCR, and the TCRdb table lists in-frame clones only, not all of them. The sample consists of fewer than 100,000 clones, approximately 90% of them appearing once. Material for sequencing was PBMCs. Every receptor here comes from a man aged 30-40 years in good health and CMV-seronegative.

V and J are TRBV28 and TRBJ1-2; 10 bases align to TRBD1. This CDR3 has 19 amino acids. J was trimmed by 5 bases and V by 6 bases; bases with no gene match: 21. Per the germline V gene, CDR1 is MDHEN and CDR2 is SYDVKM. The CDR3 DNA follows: TGTGCCAGCAGGACAGGGGGCGAAGCGATAGGAAGGTTCGAATATGGCTACACCTTC. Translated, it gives CASRTGGEAIGRFEYGYTF.

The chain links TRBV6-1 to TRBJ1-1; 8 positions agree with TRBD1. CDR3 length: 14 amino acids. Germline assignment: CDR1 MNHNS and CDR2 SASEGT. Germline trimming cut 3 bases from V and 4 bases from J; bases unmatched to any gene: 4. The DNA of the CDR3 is TGTGCCAGCAGTGAGACAGGGGACCTCACTGAAGCTTTCTTT. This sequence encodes CASSETGDLTEAFF.

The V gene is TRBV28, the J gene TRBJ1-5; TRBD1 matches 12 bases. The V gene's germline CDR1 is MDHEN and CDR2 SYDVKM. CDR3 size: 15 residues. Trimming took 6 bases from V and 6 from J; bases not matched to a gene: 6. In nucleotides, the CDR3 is TGTGCCAGCAGCCCCCGGGACAGGGGGCTTCAGCCCCAGCATTTT. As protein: CASSPRDRGLQPQHF.

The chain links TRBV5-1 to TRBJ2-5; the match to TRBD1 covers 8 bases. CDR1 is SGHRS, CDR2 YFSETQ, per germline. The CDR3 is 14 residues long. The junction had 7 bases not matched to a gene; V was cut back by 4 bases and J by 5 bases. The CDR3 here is CASSTGTGRETQYF. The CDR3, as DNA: TGCGCCAGCAGCACAGGGACAGGTCGTGAGACCCAGTACTTC.

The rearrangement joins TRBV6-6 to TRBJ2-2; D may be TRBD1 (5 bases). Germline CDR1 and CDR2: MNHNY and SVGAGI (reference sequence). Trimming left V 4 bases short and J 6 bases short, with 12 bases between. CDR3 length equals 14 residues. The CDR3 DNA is TGTGCCAGCAGTTTTTCAGGGTCGTCCGGGGAGCTGTTTTTT. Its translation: CASSFSGSSGELFF.

CDR3 sequence reads: CASSVSGRTDTQYF. The CDR3 DNA is TGTGCCAGCAGTGTGAGCGGGAGGACAGATACGCAGTATTTT. The rearrangement joins TRBV25-1 to TRBJ2-3, with 9 bases fitting TRBD2. V lost 4 bases to trimming and J lost 3 bases; unmatched junction nucleotides: 2. The CDR3 runs 14 residues. The germline gives CDR1 MGHDK, CDR2 SYGVNS.

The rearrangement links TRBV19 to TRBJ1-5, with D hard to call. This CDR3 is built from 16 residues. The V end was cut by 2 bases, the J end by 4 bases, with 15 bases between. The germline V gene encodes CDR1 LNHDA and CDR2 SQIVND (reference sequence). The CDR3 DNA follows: TGTGCCAGTAGTATAATGCGCTCCTTACGTAATCAGCCCCAGCATTTT. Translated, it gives CASSIMRSLRNQPQHF. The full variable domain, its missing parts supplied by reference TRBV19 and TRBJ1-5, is DGGITQSPKYLFRKEGQNVTLSCEQNLNHDAMYWYRQDPGQGLRLIYYSQIVNDFQKGDIAEGYSVSREKKESFPLTVTSAQKNPTAFYLCASSIMRSLRNQPQHFGDGTRLSIL.

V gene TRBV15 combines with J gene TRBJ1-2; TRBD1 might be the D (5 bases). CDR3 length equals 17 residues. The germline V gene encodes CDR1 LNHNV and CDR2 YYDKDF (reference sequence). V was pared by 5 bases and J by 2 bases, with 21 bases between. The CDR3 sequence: CATSLTDREDPNYGYTF. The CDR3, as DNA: TGTGCCACCAGCTTAACAGACAGAGAGGACCCGAACTATGGCTACACCTTC.

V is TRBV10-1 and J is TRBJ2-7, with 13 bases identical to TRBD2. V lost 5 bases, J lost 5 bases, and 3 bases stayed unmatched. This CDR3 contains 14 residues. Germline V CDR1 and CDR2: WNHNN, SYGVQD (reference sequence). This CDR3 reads CASSRTSGSHEQYF. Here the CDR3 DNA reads TGCGCCAGCAGTCGGACTAGCGGGAGCCACGAGCAGTACTTC.

This CDR3 is CASSFAGATYEQYF. Written as DNA, the CDR3 is TGTGCCAGCAGTTTCGCGGGGGCCACCTACGAGCAGTACTTC. The rearrangement uses TRBV27 and TRBJ2-7; D is perhaps TRBD2 (7 bases). CDR3 length: 14 amino acids. Germline V CDR1 and CDR2: MNHEY, SMNVEV (reference sequence). The V and J ends lost 3 bases and 2 bases respectively, with 11 bases between them.

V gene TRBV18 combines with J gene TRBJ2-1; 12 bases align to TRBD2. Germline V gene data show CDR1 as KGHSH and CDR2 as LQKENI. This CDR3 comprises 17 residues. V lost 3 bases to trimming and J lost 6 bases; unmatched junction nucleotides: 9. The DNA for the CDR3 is TGTGCCAGCTCACCGCGTCCTAGCGGGGGGGCCGGCAATGAGCAGTTCTTC. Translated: CASSPRPSGGAGNEQFF.

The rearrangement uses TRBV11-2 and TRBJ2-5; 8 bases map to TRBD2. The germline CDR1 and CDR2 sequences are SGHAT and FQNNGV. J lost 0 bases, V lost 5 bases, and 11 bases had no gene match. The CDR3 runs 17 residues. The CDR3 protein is CASSRGGWVADQETQYF. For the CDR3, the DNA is TGTGCCAGCAGCCGGGGGGGTTGGGTAGCCGACCAAGAGACCCAGTACTTC.

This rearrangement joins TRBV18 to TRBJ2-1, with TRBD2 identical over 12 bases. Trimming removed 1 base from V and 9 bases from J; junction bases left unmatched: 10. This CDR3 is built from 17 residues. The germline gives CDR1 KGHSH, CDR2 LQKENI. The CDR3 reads CASSPQRTSGNRGEQFF. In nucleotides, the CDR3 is TGTGCCAGCTCACCACAGAGGACTAGCGGGAATCGTGGTGAGCAGTTCTTC. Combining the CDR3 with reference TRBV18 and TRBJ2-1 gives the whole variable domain NAGVMQNPRHLVRRRGQEARLRCSPMKGHSHVYWYRQLPEEGLKFMVYLQKENIIDESGMPKERFSAEFPKEGPSILRIQQVVRGDSAAYFCASSPQRTSGNRGEQFFGPGTRLTVL.

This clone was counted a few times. DNA of the CDR3: TGTGCCAGCAGTGACTCGACTAGCGGGGGCACAGATACGCAGTATTTT. Protein: CASSDSTSGGTDTQYF. The chain recombines TRBV6-4 with TRBJ2-3; the match to TRBD2 covers 11 bases. Germline CDR1 and CDR2: MRHNA and SNTAGT. Losses at the gene ends were 0 bases for V and 1 base for J; bases not matched to a gene: 0. This CDR3 has 16 amino acids.